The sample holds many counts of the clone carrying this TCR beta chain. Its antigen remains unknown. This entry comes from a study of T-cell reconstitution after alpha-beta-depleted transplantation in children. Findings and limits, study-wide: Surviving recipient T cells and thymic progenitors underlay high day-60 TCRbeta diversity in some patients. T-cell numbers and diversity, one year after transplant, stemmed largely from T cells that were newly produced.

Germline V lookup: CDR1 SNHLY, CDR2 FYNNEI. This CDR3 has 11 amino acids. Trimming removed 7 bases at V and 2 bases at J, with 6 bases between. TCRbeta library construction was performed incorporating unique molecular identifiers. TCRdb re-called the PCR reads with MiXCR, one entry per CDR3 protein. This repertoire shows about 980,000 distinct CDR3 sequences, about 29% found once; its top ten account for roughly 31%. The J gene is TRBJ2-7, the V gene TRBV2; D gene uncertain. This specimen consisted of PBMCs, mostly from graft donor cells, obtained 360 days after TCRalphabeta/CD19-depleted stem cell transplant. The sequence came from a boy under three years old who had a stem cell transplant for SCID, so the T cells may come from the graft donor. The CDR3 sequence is CASILAYEQYF. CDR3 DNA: TGTGCCAGCATTCTGGCCTACGAGCAGTACTTC. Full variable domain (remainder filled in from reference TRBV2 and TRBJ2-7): EPEVTQTPSHQVTQMGQEVILRCVPISNHLYFYWYRQILGQKVEFLVSFYNNEISEKSEIFDDQFSVERPDGSNFTLKIRSTKLEDSAMYFCASILAYEQYFGPGTRLTVT.